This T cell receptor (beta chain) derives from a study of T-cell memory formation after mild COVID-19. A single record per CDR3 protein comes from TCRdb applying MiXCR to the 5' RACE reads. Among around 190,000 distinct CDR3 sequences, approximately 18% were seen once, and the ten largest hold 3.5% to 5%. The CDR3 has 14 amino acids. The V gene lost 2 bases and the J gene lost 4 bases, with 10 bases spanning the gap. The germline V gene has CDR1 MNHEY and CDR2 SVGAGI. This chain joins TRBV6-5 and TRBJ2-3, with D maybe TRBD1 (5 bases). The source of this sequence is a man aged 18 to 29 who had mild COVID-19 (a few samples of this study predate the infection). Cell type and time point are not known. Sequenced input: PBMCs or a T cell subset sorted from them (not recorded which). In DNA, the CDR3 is TGTGCCAGCAGTTACAGGGGTTGGGCAGATACGCAGTATTTT. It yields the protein CASSYRGWADTQYF.